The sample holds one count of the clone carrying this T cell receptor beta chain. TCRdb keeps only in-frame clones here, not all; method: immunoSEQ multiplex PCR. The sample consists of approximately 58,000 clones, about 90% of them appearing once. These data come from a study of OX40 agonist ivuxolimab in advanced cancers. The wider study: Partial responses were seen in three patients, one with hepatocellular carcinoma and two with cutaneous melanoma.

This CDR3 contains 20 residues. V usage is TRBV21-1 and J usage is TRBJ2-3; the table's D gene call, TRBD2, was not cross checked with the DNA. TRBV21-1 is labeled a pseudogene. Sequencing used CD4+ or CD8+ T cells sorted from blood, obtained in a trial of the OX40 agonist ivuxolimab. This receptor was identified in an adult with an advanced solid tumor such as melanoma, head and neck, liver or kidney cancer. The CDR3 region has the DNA TGTGCCAGCAGCGTCCCCGAGCGGCTATCGCGGAATAGAGAGACGGATACGCAGTATTTT. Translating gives CASSVPERLSRNRETDTQYF.